The 4 T cell receptor beta chains in this list originate from one sample, sequenced in a study of CD8+ T cells in alopecia areata (dated by TCRdb to 2016 to 2019). Library generation was performed with the immunoSEQ multiplex PCR assay. To provide template for TCR sequencing, every sample had RNA extracted and reverse transcribed into cDNA. Held by TCRdb, this immuneACCESS table contains in-frame sequences only and omits some clones. Under half of the omission traces to an unresolved V gene where checked; the cause of the rest is unknown. For this sample, approximately 110,000 clones are listed, none of them singletons. The top ten clones comprise about 20% of the sample. The specimen sequenced was lesional skin. These receptor sequences come from a C3H/HeJ mouse with alopecia areata. The strain in question carries the MHC haplotype H2-k.

Of note for this clone: Gene names are mouse gene names. From the germline J gene comes the end of the CDR3, since the read stops 4 residues before it. The chain is built from TRBV13-3 and TRBJ1-4; 8 bases agree with TRBD1. CDR3 size: 15 residues. Looked up from germline, CDR1 is NNHDY and CDR2 is SYVADS. J gave up 4 bases and V 2 bases, and 4 bases lay outside the gene matches. The CDR3 here is CASSEPGGSNERLFF. The sequenced CDR3 bases are TGTGCCAGCAGTGAACCAGGGGGCAGCAACGAA. The entire variable domain, with the rest obtained from reference TRBV13-3 and TRBJ1-4, is as follows: EAAVTQSPRSKVAVTGGKVTLSCHQTNNHDYMYWYRQDTGHGLRLIHYSYVADSTEKGDIPDGYKASRPSQENFSLILELASLSQTAVYFCASSEPGGSNERLFFGHGTKLSVL.

This clone occurred a few times. TCRdb gives a protein that differs at residue 10 from what the DNA encodes, so the protein here is translated from the DNA. Gene names refer to mouse genes. The CDR3 extends 3 residues past the end of the read, so its final part is completed from the germline J gene. The chain employs TRBV13-3 and TRBJ1-6; TRBD1 matches at 7 bases. TRBJ1-6 is marked as an open reading frame, function uncertain. V dropped 10 bases and J dropped 4; count of bases not matched to a gene: 5. The CDR3 contains 13 residues. Germline CDR1 NNHDY, CDR2 SYVADS. The part of the CDR3 DNA that was read is TGTGCCCCTCCGGGACAGTATAATTCGCCC. It yields the protein CAPPGQYNSP. The full CDR3 is CAPPGQYNSPLYF.

This clone was observed at least ten times. Mouse gene names apply. With the read ending 4 residues before the CDR3 end, the germline J gene is used to fill in that end. J is TRBJ1-2 and V is TRBV1; the match to TRBD1 covers 8 bases. J gave up 4 bases and V 3 bases, and 4 bases lay outside the gene matches. Germline CDR1 and CDR2: NSQYPW and LRSPGD (reference sequence). The CDR3 contains 14 residues. The CDR3 DNA, read in part, is TGCACCTGCAGTGCCCAGGGGGCTGGCTCC. Protein: CTCSAQGAGS. The full CDR3 protein is CTCSAQGAGSDYTF.

For this clone: Mouse gene names apply. The read ends 4 residues before the CDR3 terminus; that terminus is restored from the germline J gene. This chain connects TRBV13-3 to TRBJ2-2; D perhaps matches TRBD1 (6 bases). Looked up from germline, CDR1 is NNHDY and CDR2 is SYVADS. This CDR3 is 13 amino acids long. V was cut by 3 bases and J by 6 bases, with 9 bases left in between. The CDR3 bases that were read are TGTGCCAGCAGTGGACAGGAGGCCGGG. This encodes CASSGQEAG. In full, the CDR3 reads CASSGQEAGQLYF.